Presented here are 15 T cell receptor beta chains from one specimen sequenced in a study of cytomegalovirus exposure and HLA in healthy donors. PCR primers comprised 60 Vbeta and 13 Jbeta primers. Profiled with immunoSEQ multiplex PCR; TCRdb holds only in-frame clones, not every one. The sample lists some 41,000 clones, roughly 51% seen once, with 5% to 6.5% in the top ten. The sample taken for sequencing was PBMCs. These receptors all stem from a man in his sixties in good health and CMV-seronegative.

The chain uses TRBV2 and TRBJ1-3; no clear D gene. Germline CDR1 is SNHLY and CDR2 is FYNNEI. The CDR3 has 18 residues. Trimming left V 4 bases short and J 0 bases short, with 19 bases between. CDR3 protein: CASSVGSLWRYSGNTIYF. As DNA, the CDR3 is TGTGCCAGCAGTGTGGGCAGTCTCTGGCGTTACTCTGGAAACACCATATATTTT.

This clone appeared a single time. This chain uses TRBV10-3 with TRBJ2-7; 8 nucleotides match TRBD1. With 9 bases clipped from V and 2 bases from J, the junction kept 12 bases outside the gene matches. This CDR3 has 15 residues. From germline, CDR1 is ENHRY and CDR2 SYGVKD. The CDR3 loop reads CAMSGGGRGAYEQYF. The DNA of the CDR3 is TGTGCCATGTCAGGGGGCGGCAGGGGAGCCTACGAGCAGTACTTC.

This clone turned up a few times. The V call is TRBV2, the J call TRBJ2-7, with 7 bases matching TRBD1. The CDR3 sequence is 14 residues long. Looked up from germline, CDR1 is SNHLY and CDR2 is FYNNEI. V gave up 6 bases and J gave up 2 bases; unmatched junction bases: 7. CDR3 in amino acids: CASSSTGMAYEQYF. The CDR3 DNA follows: TGTGCCAGCAGCTCGACAGGGATGGCCTACGAGCAGTACTTC.

V gene TRBV27 combines with J gene TRBJ1-1, with D possibly being TRBD1 (5 bases). The CDR3 spans 14 residues. V was shortened by 6 bases and J by 5 bases, with 16 bases between the two germline ends. Germline loops: CDR1 MNHEY, CDR2 SMNVEV (reference sequence). CDR3 amino acids: CASRQSGGWTEAFF. CDR3 sequence (DNA): TGTGCCAGCAGACAGTCCGGGGGGTGGACTGAAGCTTTCTTT.

In regard to this clone: At one boundary the junction diverges from the germline segment, which might be a read error. The V call is TRBV7-9, the J call TRBJ1-1; maybe TRBD1 (5 bases). The CDR3 is 14 residues long. Germline V gene data show CDR1 as SEHNR and CDR2 as FQNEAQ (reference sequence). The CDR3 DNA follows: TGTGCCAGCAGCTTACTTTCAGGGAACCCTGAAGCTTTCTTT. Its protein product is CASSLLSGNPEAFF.

There are a few counts of this clone. The V call is TRBV4-1, the J call TRBJ1-3; TRBD1 aligns across 7 bases. The CDR3 is 19 amino acids. V lost 0 bases and J lost 0; bases outside the gene matches: 11. The germline V gene has CDR1 MGHRA and CDR2 YSYEKL. Written as DNA, the CDR3 is TGCGCCAGCAGCCAAGACGGTGGGGACAGCCAGAGCTCTGGAAACACCATATATTTT. Translation gives CASSQDGGDSQSSGNTIYF.

V gene TRBV30 combines with J gene TRBJ2-1, with TRBD1 as a possible D gene (6 bases). Germline assignment: CDR1 GTSNPN and CDR2 SVGIG (reference sequence). Trimming pared 4 bases from V and 10 bases from J, leaving 23 bases between. This CDR3 region has 15 residues. CDR3 loop: CAWINDVGRGYEQFF. Here the CDR3 DNA reads TGTGCCTGGATTAATGACGTAGGCAGGGGATACGAGCAGTTCTTC.

This clone was seen only a few times. The J gene is TRBJ2-7, the V gene TRBV6-5, with 7 bases fitting TRBD2. CDR3 size: 14 residues. Germline CDR1 MNHEY, CDR2 SVGAGI. J lost 5 bases, V lost 6 bases, and 10 bases had no gene match. The CDR3 region has the DNA TGTGCCAGCAGGCCGGGGGGAGGGCCACACGAGCAGTACTTC. The encoded protein is CASRPGGGPHEQYF.

The J gene is TRBJ2-1, the V gene TRBV7-2, with TRBD1 as a possible D gene (6 bases). Germline assignment: CDR1 SGHTA and CDR2 FQGNSA. Trimming shortened V by 5 bases and J by 7 bases, and 12 bases separated the two germline ends. The length of the CDR3 is 13 residues. CDR3 residues: CASSLNQGNEQFF. The CDR3 DNA reads as TGTGCCAGCAGCCTGAACCAGGGGAATGAGCAGTTCTTC.

The chain recombines TRBV9 with TRBJ2-3, with TRBD2 matching over 11 bases. The germline gives CDR1 SGDLS, CDR2 YYNGEE. The CDR3 totals 17 residues. J gave up 2 bases and V 4 bases, and 9 bases lay outside the gene matches. The CDR3, as DNA: TGTGCCAGCAGCCCACCGACTAGCGGGACATCCACAGATACGCAGTATTTT. Residues: CASSPPTSGTSTDTQYF. Based on the CDR3 plus reference TRBV9 and TRBJ2-3, the full variable domain is DSGVTQTPKHLITATGQRVTLRCSPRSGDLSVYWYQQSLDQGLQFLIQYYNGEERAKGNILERFSAQQFPDLHSELNLSSLELGDSALYFCASSPPTSGTSTDTQYFGPGTRLTVL.

This clone has more than one count but fewer than ten. The V gene is TRBV30, the J gene TRBJ2-5; 9 nucleotides line up with TRBD2. The CDR3 loop spans 13 amino acids. V was pared by 8 bases and J by 4 bases, with 8 bases of the junction left unmatched. Germline loops: CDR1 GTSNPN, CDR2 SVGIG (reference sequence). The CDR3: CAGSGSSGETQYF. The CDR3 DNA is TGTGCCGGTAGCGGGAGCTCTGGAGAGACCCAGTACTTC.

The chain uses TRBV30 and TRBJ1-2; possible D gene TRBD1, 6 bases. V dropped 2 bases and J dropped 6 bases, with 16 bases sitting between them. Per the germline V gene, CDR1 is GTSNPN and CDR2 is SVGIG (reference sequence). The CDR3 is 14 residues long. CDR3 residues: CAWSPSDRFDGYTF. CDR3 sequence (DNA): TGTGCCTGGAGTCCATCCGACAGGTTTGATGGCTACACCTTC.

CDR3 bases: TGCAGCGGTGCACATAACACTGAAGCTTTCTTT. Its translation is CSGAHNTEAFF. The rearrangement joins TRBV29-1 to TRBJ1-1; no clear D. V shed 7 bases and J shed 2 bases, with 8 bases lying between them. This CDR3 has 11 amino acids. CDR1 and CDR2 (germline): SQVTM, ANQGSEA.

This clone turned up a few times. CDR3 nucleotide sequence: TGCGCCAGCAGCCCGGCGGCGAACACTGAAGCTTTCTTT. It specifies CASSPAANTEAFF. This chain connects TRBV5-1 to TRBJ1-1, with D hard to call. V was shortened by 4 bases and J by 1 base, with 8 bases between the two germline ends. Germline V CDR1 and CDR2: SGHRS, YFSETQ. This CDR3 has 13 amino acids.

The chain is built from TRBV7-9 and TRBJ1-5; 7 bases match TRBD1. This CDR3 has 15 residues. The V and J ends lost 1 base and 2 bases, in that order; junction bases with no gene match: 2. The germline gives CDR1 SEHNR, CDR2 FQNEAQ (reference sequence). The CDR3 nucleotides read TGTGCCAGCAGCTTAGGAGGGGGCGGCAATCAGCCCCAGCATTTT. Protein product: CASSLGGGGNQPQHF.